The 10 T cell receptor beta chains below were found in one sample sequenced in a study of T cell responses to AZD1222 COVID-19 vaccine. Measured with immunoSEQ multiplex PCR; TCRdb has only the in-frame clones, and not every one. The sample includes about 140,000 clones, approximately 90% of them seen just once. The material sequenced was peripheral blood, taken 28 days after the second AZD1222 dose. These receptors came from an adult who received the AZD1222 COVID-19 vaccine.

In its sample, this clone was seen once. The gene calls are TRBV28 and TRBJ1-4; D gene ambiguous. The V end lost 5 bases, the J end lost 5 bases, and 15 bases lay between the germline ends. CDR1 is MDHEN, CDR2 SYDVKM, per germline. The CDR3 length is 15 residues. DNA of the CDR3: TGTGCCAGCAGTCCCGGGTGGCAGGAGAATGAAAAACTGTTTTTT. This encodes CASSPGWQENEKLFF.

This sequence joins TRBV27 and TRBJ1-1, with D uncertain. Trimming stripped 4 bases from V and 3 bases from J, with 12 bases between. This CDR3 spans 14 amino acids. From germline, CDR1 is MNHEY and CDR2 SMNVEV (reference sequence). CDR3 sequence: CASSSRGIYTEAFF. CDR3 sequence (DNA): TGTGCCAGCAGTTCTCGTGGGATATACACTGAAGCTTTCTTT.

The genes are TRBV28 and TRBJ2-5, with D unclear. Germline V gives CDR1 MDHEN, CDR2 SYDVKM. Trimming took 3 bases from V and 2 from J, leaving 19 bases between them. This CDR3 is 17 amino acids long. As DNA, the CDR3 is TGTGCCAGCAGTTTCCCCAGCAGTGGGTGGGAACAAGAGACCCAGTACTTC. Translation: CASSFPSSGWEQETQYF.

This chain connects TRBV11-3 to TRBJ2-3, with TRBD2 matching 8 bases. Germline V gene data show CDR1 as SGHNT and CDR2 as YENEEA. CDR3 length equals 15 residues. The trim removed 5 bases at V and 0 bases at J, leaving 4 bases unmatched. The CDR3 nucleotides read TGTGCCAGCAGCCCAAGCGGGGGAAGCACAGATACGCAGTATTTT. Amino acids: CASSPSGGSTDTQYF.

This sequence joins TRBV7-9 and TRBJ2-7, with 9 bases aligning to TRBD2. This CDR3 has 16 residues. Germline V lookup: CDR1 SEHNR, CDR2 FQNEAQ (reference sequence). The V gene end was trimmed by 3 bases and the J gene end by 0 bases; junction bases not matched to a gene: 6. The CDR3 is CASSFSAGGSSYEQYF. CDR3 bases: TGTGCCAGCAGCTTTTCAGCGGGAGGCTCCTCCTACGAGCAGTACTTC. Looking up the rest from reference TRBV7-9 and TRBJ2-7 gives the full variable domain: DTGVSQNPRHKITKRGQNVTFRCDPISEHNRLYWYRQTLGQGPEFLTYFQNEAQLEKSRLLSDRFSAERPKGSFSTLEIQRTEQGDSAMYLCASSFSAGGSSYEQYFGPGTRLTVT.

The V call is TRBV5-1, the J call TRBJ2-3; D possibly corresponds to TRBD1 (6 bases). This CDR3 comprises 14 residues. V shed 2 bases and J shed 3 bases, with 10 bases lying between them. CDR1 is SGHRS, CDR2 YFSETQ, per germline. In nucleotides, the CDR3 is TGCGCCAGCAGCTTCGGACAGATGACAGATACGCAGTATTTT. Translated, it gives CASSFGQMTDTQYF.

V usage is TRBV5-4 and J usage is TRBJ1-4; 7 positions match TRBD1. The CDR3 covers 16 residues. J gave up 5 bases and V 0 bases, and 7 bases lay outside the gene matches. Per germline, CDR1 SGHNT and CDR2 YYREEE (reference sequence). The CDR3 region is CASSLGTGGLNEKLFF. Here the CDR3 DNA reads TGTGCCAGCAGCTTGGGGACAGGAGGGCTCAATGAAAAACTGTTTTTT.

This clone was picked up one time. V usage is TRBV29-1 and J usage is TRBJ1-1; TRBD1 might be the D (5 bases). The germline V gene encodes CDR1 SQVTM and CDR2 ANQGSEA. The V and J ends lost 7 bases and 11 bases respectively, with 20 bases between them. The CDR3 consists of 12 residues. CDR3 region: CSGGTAKYPAFF. The CDR3 coding sequence is TGCAGCGGTGGGACCGCGAAGTATCCGGCTTTCTTT.

As to this clone: Mismatch with germline at one junction end may stem from a read error. The sample contains more than one DNA sequence encoding this CDR3. The chain uses TRBV4-1 and TRBJ2-2; 8 positions match TRBD1. There are 15 residues in the CDR3. Germline V gene sequence: CDR1 MGHRA, CDR2 YSYEKL. CDR3 amino acids: CASSQGRGLGGELFF. CDR3 sequence (DNA): TGCGCCAGCAGTCAAGGCAGGGGGCTTGGCGGGGAGCTGTTTTTT.

The J gene is TRBJ2-2, the V gene TRBV7-9, with 10 bases lining up with TRBD1. The CDR3 runs 16 residues. J was trimmed by 2 bases and V by 4 bases; bases with no gene match: 4. Germline V gene lookup returns CDR1 SEHNR and CDR2 FQNEAQ (reference sequence). The CDR3 spells CASSSGQGVNTGELFF. Here the CDR3 DNA reads TGTGCCAGCAGCTCCGGACAGGGGGTCAACACCGGGGAGCTGTTTTTT.